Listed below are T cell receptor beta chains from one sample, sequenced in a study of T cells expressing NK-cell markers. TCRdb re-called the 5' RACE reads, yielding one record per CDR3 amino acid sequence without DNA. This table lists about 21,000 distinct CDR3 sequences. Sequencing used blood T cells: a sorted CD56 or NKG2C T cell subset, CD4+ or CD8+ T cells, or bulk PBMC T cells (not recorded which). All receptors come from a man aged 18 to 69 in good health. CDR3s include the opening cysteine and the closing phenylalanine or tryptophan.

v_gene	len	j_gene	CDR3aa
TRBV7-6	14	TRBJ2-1	CASSLASEGHWQFF
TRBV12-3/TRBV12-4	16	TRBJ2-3	CASSSTSGGSTDTQYF
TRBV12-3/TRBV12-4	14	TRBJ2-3	CASSLRTSTDTQYF
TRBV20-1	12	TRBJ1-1	CSARWRGTEAFF
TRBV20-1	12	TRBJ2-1	CSAFDRGNEQFF
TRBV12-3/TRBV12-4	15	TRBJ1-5	CASSPGVISNQPQHF
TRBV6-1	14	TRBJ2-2	CASSVRWDTGELFF
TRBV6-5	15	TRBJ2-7	CASSNGGQGAYEQYF
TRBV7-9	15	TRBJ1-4	CASSRLGQLNEKLFF
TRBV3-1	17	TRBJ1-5	CASSQDPTGNSNQPQHF
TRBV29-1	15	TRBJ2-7	CSVEEGRGSLDEQYF
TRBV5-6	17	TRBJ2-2	CASSLFITSGDTGELFF
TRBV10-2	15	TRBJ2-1	CASSDIAGGQGEQFF
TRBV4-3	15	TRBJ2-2	CASSQLAGRTGELFF
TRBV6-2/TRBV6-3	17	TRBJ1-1	CASALPRGRLLNTEAFF
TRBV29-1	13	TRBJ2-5	CSVAWRDRETQYF
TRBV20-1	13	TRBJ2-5	CSAKQGNQETQYF
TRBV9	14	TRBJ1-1	CASSVEASNTEAFF
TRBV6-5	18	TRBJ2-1	CASSYSFLLAGVGNEQFF
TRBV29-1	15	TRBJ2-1	CSVSLAGGKVGEQFF
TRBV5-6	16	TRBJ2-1	CASSERGAASYNEQFF
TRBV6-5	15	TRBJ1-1	CASNSALGSNTEAFF
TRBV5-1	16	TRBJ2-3	CASSLAVGRLSDTQYF
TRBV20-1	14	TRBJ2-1	CSAGPLNFYNEQFF
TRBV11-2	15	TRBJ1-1	CASSPIRGRQTEAFF
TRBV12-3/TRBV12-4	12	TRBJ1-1	CASSTGVAEAFF
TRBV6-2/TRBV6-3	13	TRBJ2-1	CASSLGGLNEQFF
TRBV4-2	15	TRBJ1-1	CASSQDYGVNTEAFF
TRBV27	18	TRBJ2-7	CASSDKLTSGGSSYEQYF
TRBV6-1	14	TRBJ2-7	CASSEMVSSYEQYF